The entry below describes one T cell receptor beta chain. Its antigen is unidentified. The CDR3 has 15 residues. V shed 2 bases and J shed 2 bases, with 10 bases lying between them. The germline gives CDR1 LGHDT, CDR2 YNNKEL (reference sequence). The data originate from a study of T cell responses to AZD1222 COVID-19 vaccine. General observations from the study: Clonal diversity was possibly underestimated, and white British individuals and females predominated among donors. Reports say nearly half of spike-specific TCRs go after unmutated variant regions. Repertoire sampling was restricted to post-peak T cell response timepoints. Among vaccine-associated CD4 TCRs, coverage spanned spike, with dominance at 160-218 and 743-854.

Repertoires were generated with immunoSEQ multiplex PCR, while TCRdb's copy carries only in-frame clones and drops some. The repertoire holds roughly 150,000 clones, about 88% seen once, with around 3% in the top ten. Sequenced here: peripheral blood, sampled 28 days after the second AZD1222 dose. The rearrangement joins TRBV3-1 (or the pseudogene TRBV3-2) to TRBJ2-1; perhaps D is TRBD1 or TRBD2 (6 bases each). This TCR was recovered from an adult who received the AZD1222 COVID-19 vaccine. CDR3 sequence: CASSQTGAPYNEQFF. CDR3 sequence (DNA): TGTGCCAGCAGCCAAACGGGGGCGCCCTACAATGAGCAGTTCTTC.